This T cell receptor beta chain was sequenced for a study of CD8 T cells in ankylosing spondylitis. Study-level findings and limits: Some motif variants were previously reported in reactive arthritis synovial fluid and blood. Made up of about eight highly homologous variants, a TCR beta motif appeared characteristic of ankylosing spondylitis blood.

This clonotype appeared a few times. Its target is not known. CDR3 size: 16 residues. V trimming: 3 bases; J trimming: 4 bases; junction bases outside the gene matches: 8. CDR1 is WNHNN, CDR2 SYGVQD, per germline (reference sequence). TCRdb itself ran the 5' RACE reads through MiXCR, one entry per CDR3 protein. Here the sample spans almost 250,000 distinct CDR3 sequences, 30% to 35% being singletons. The source of this sequence is a male donor with ankylosing spondylitis or in good health (not recorded which). Sequencing used blood, either unsorted or a sorted T cell fraction (not recorded which). The chain has TRBV10-1 and TRBJ2-3, with 9 nucleotides matching TRBD1. The DNA for the CDR3 is TGCGCCAGCAGTGACCCCCGGGGACAGGGTCCAGATACGCAGTATTTT. Its translation is CASSDPRGQGPDTQYF.